The present T cell receptor beta chain was sequenced within a study of human T cells and chemical hapten exposure. Specified time point: patch test 1, 2 weeks after DPC sensitization. Noted treatment: therapeutic diphenylcyclopropenone sensitization with weekly scalp DPC. V dropped 0 bases and J dropped 0 bases, with 9 bases sitting between them. From germline, CDR1 is LGHNA and CDR2 YNFKEQ. This CDR3 is 16 amino acids long. This clonotype has just a few counts. In TCRdb, the RACE reads were re-called with MiXCR into one record per CDR3 protein. Found here are roughly 200,000 distinct CDR3 sequences, approximately 20% of them singletons; the top ten hold less than 7%.

The J gene is TRBJ2-1, the V gene TRBV4-2; D is uncertain. This specimen consisted of whole blood, obtained in connection with sensitization to the hapten diphenylcyclopropenone (DPC). The origin of this receptor is a woman between 45 and 65 years old with alopecia areata. Some clones in this sample may be carry-over from other donors' samples. The CDR3 DNA reads TGTGCCAGCAGCCAAGAAAGCGAGAGCTCCTACAATGAGCAGTTCTTC. It yields the protein CASSQESESSYNEQFF.